The next 29 T cell receptor beta chains were all read from a single sample in a study of cytomegalovirus exposure and HLA in healthy donors. PCR was performed using 60 Vbeta and 13 Jbeta primers. Clones were read by immunoSEQ multiplex PCR, and TCRdb kept only the in-frame ones, dropping some. The profile shows about 170,000 clones, about 73% of them singletons. The material sequenced was PBMCs. These receptors originate from a woman aged 45-65 years in good health and CMV-seropositive.

The chain combines TRBV11-2 with TRBJ2-1, with a possible D match to TRBD2 (7 bases). Germline CDR1 reads SGHAT; CDR2 reads FQNNGV. The CDR3 runs to 17 residues. V was clipped by 0 bases and J by 7 bases, with 19 bases between them. The CDR3 DNA reads as TGTGCCAGCAGCTTAGACGGGTGGGGGGGCCCAAATAATGAGCAGTTCTTC. This sequence encodes CASSLDGWGGPNNEQFF.

This chain uses TRBV7-9 with TRBJ2-3, with 11 nucleotides matching TRBD2. The ends lost 5 bases at V and 0 bases at J; junction bases unmatched: 13. The CDR3 contains 19 residues. The germline CDR1 and CDR2 sequences are SEHNR and FQNEAQ (reference sequence). CDR3 DNA: TGTGCCAGCAGCCTAGAACGGGCTAGCGGGGGGCCAAGCACAGATACGCAGTATTTT. Protein: CASSLERASGGPSTDTQYF. Using reference TRBV7-9 and TRBJ2-3 for the parts outside the CDR3, the full variable domain is DTGVSQNPRHKITKRGQNVTFRCDPISEHNRLYWYRQTLGQGPEFLTYFQNEAQLEKSRLLSDRFSAERPKGSFSTLEIQRTEQGDSAMYLCASSLERASGGPSTDTQYFGPGTRLTVL.

This rearrangement joins TRBV29-1 to TRBJ2-2; 9 nucleotides line up with TRBD2. The CDR3 totals 17 residues. With V trimmed by 4 bases and J by 1 base, 10 bases remained unmatched. CDR1 SQVTM and CDR2 ANQGSEA come from the germline V gene. The CDR3 bases are TGCAGCGTTGCAGGGGCTAGCGGGGTTGTGAACACCGGGGAGCTGTTTTTT. It translates to CSVAGASGVVNTGELFF.

This clone was counted only a few times. The rearrangement joins TRBV29-1 to TRBJ2-1; 7 nucleotides align to TRBD1. Germline CDR1 is SQVTM and CDR2 is ANQGSEA. CDR3 size: 16 residues. Trimming took 6 bases from V and 4 from J; bases not matched to a gene: 15. CDR3 DNA: TGCAGCGTGGACCGGGACAGTCGGTCCCCTTACAATGAGCAGTTCTTC. Its protein is CSVDRDSRSPYNEQFF.

CDR3 nucleotide sequence: TGTGCCAGCAGCCGGCTAGGACAGGTCTACGAGCAGTACTTC. This sequence encodes CASSRLGQVYEQYF. The genes are TRBV11-2 and TRBJ2-7, with 7 bases that match TRBD1. V lost 5 bases and J lost 3; bases outside the gene matches: 7. Germline loops: CDR1 SGHAT, CDR2 FQNNGV. The CDR3 runs to 14 residues.

The chain joins TRBV18 to TRBJ2-7; 9 bases are shared with TRBD1. From germline, CDR1 is KGHSH and CDR2 LQKENI. After removal of 5 bases from V and 5 bases from J, the junction contained 7 bases not matched to a gene. The CDR3 covers 14 residues. This chain's CDR3 is CASSNTGGFDEQYF. CDR3 sequence (DNA): TGTGCCAGCTCAAATACAGGGGGCTTCGACGAGCAGTACTTC.

The chain couples TRBV18 to TRBJ2-7, with 9 bases fitting TRBD1. V lost 3 bases and J lost 3; bases outside the gene matches: 3. The CDR3 covers 14 residues. From germline, CDR1 is KGHSH and CDR2 LQKENI. CDR3 nucleotide sequence: TGTGCCAGCTCACCGACGGGACAGGGCTACGAGCAGTACTTC. As protein: CASSPTGQGYEQYF.

DNA of the CDR3: TGCAGTGCTAGACAGGGCGCTTTCTTT. Its translation: CSARQGAFF. The rearrangement uses TRBV20-1 and TRBJ1-1, with D possibly TRBD1 on 5 matching bases. The CDR3 is 9 amino acids. CDR1 and CDR2 from the germline V gene are DFQATT and SNEGSKA (reference sequence). Trimming stripped 2 bases from V and 11 bases from J, with 6 bases between.

The chain carries TRBV5-1 and TRBJ2-4, with 7 bases matching TRBD2. Germline CDR1 reads SGHRS; CDR2 reads YFSETQ. The CDR3 length is 15 residues. J gave up 3 bases and V 4 bases, and 7 bases lay outside the gene matches. CDR3 sequence: CASSPEAGVKNIQYF. For the CDR3, the DNA is TGCGCCAGCAGCCCGGAGGCGGGGGTCAAAAACATTCAGTACTTC.

This rearrangement joins TRBV7-8 to TRBJ2-7, with D possibly matching TRBD1 (5 bases). The ends were cut back, 6 bases at V and 4 bases at J, with 19 bases in the middle. There are 15 residues in the CDR3. Germline values: CDR1 SGHVS, CDR2 FQNEAQ. The CDR3 nucleotides are TGTGCCAGCAGTCCGGACAAGGTCCCCTCGTACGAGCAGTACTTC. Its translation: CASSPDKVPSYEQYF.

V usage is TRBV10-1 and J usage is TRBJ1-1; 7 bases are a match to TRBD1. Germline V gives CDR1 WNHNN, CDR2 SYGVQD (reference sequence). The CDR3 is made up of 17 amino acids. After removal of 2 bases from V and 3 bases from J, the junction contained 12 bases not matched to a gene. The CDR3 DNA sequence: TGCGCCAGCAGTGAGCACCGACAGGGCCCGATTTACACTGAAGCTTTCTTT. The encoded protein is CASSEHRQGPIYTEAFF.

This clone has a handful of counts. The J gene is TRBJ1-1, the V gene TRBV4-1, with D perhaps TRBD1 (5 bases). The CDR3 has 15 amino acids. Germline loops: CDR1 MGHRA, CDR2 YSYEKL. V was trimmed by 4 bases and J by 2 bases, leaving 14 bases between them. As DNA, the CDR3 is TGCGCCAGCAGCCCCGGTGGCGGGGCCAACACTGAAGCTTTCTTT. Residues: CASSPGGGANTEAFF.

The genes are TRBV19 and TRBJ1-6, with 8 nucleotides matching TRBD1. This CDR3 is 14 amino acids long. V dropped 4 bases and J dropped 7; count of bases not matched to a gene: 3. Germline loops: CDR1 LNHDA, CDR2 SQIVND (reference sequence). This chain's CDR3 is CASSSRTGNSPLHF. CDR3 coding DNA: TGTGCCAGTAGTAGTAGGACAGGGAATTCACCCCTCCACTTT.

This clone was counted a few times. The V and J genes are TRBV15 and TRBJ2-3; 8 positions match TRBD2. CDR3 size: 17 residues. The V gene end was trimmed by 0 bases and the J gene end by 2 bases; junction bases not matched to a gene: 7. The germline V gene has CDR1 LNHNV and CDR2 YYDKDF (reference sequence). The chain's CDR3 is CATSRDRGGGSTDTQYF. CDR3 sequence (DNA): TGTGCCACCAGCAGAGATCGGGGCGGGGGGTCCACAGATACGCAGTATTTT.

This sequence joins TRBV6-5 and TRBJ2-3, with D hard to call. CDR1 is MNHEY and CDR2 is SVGAGI in the germline V gene. The V and J ends lost 2 bases and 6 bases respectively, with 6 bases between them. CDR3 size: 12 residues. CDR3 bases: TGTGCCAGCAGTTACGGGCCCGATACGCAGTATTTT. Encoded protein: CASSYGPDTQYF.

The chain couples TRBV29-1 to TRBJ1-4; 9 bases are shared with TRBD1. V was pared by 4 bases and J by 10 bases, with 4 bases of the junction left unmatched. The CDR3 covers 12 residues. Germline V gene sequence: CDR1 SQVTM, CDR2 ANQGSEA. The CDR3 is CSVGTGAGKLFF. The CDR3 DNA reads as TGCAGCGTTGGGACAGGGGCTGGAAAACTGTTTTTT.

The chain carries TRBV12-5 and TRBJ1-1; TRBD1 might be the D (5 bases). The CDR3 extends over 14 amino acids. Germline V gene lookup returns CDR1 LGHNT and CDR2 FRNRAP. V shed 7 bases and J shed 2 bases, with 14 bases lying between them. The CDR3 protein is CASDQGFSNTEAFF. The CDR3 DNA reads TGTGCTAGTGATCAGGGTTTTTCTAACACTGAAGCTTTCTTT.

This chain joins TRBV9 and TRBJ2-7, with D unclear. The V end was cut by 0 bases, the J end by 0 bases, with 10 bases between. This CDR3 comprises 15 residues. Germline lookup yields CDR1 SGDLS and CDR2 YYNGEE. CDR3: CASSVGWWSSYEQYF. DNA of the CDR3: TGTGCCAGCAGCGTAGGTTGGTGGAGCTCCTACGAGCAGTACTTC.

In this sample, this clone turned up a few times. The rearrangement uses TRBV19 and TRBJ1-2; D might be TRBD1 (6 bases). This CDR3 region has 12 residues. Germline CDR1 LNHDA, CDR2 SQIVND (reference sequence). V lost 3 bases to trimming and J lost 8 bases, with 10 bases between them. The CDR3 protein is CASSITGRGYTF. The CDR3 DNA sequence: TGTGCCAGTAGTATTACAGGGAGAGGCTACACCTTC. Based on the CDR3 plus reference TRBV19 and TRBJ1-2, the full variable domain is DGGITQSPKYLFRKEGQNVTLSCEQNLNHDAMYWYRQDPGQGLRLIYYSQIVNDFQKGDIAEGYSVSREKKESFPLTVTSAQKNPTAFYLCASSITGRGYTFGSGTRLTVV.

The chain joins TRBV7-8 to TRBJ2-7; TRBD1 aligns across 9 bases. Trimming took 5 bases from V and 2 from J; bases not matched to a gene: 16. The CDR3 is made up of 18 amino acids. Germline V gives CDR1 SGHVS, CDR2 FQNEAQ. The CDR3 DNA reads as TGTGCCAGCAGCCCAAAACCCCCTACCGGGACAGGGCCCTACGAGCAGTACTTC. It yields the protein CASSPKPPTGTGPYEQYF.

The rearrangement uses TRBV10-3 and TRBJ2-2; 7 bases are shared with TRBD2. Germline V gene data show CDR1 as ENHRY and CDR2 as SYGVKD. This CDR3 has 15 residues. Trimming took 0 bases from V and 5 from J; bases not matched to a gene: 3. CDR3: CAISESGGLTGELFF. The CDR3 nucleotides read TGTGCCATCAGTGAGTCGGGAGGGTTAACCGGGGAGCTGTTTTTT.

The chain couples TRBV28 to TRBJ2-3; D might be TRBD2 (6 bases). Trimming took off 6 bases at V and 5 bases at J, with 12 bases between the two ends. Germline V gene sequence: CDR1 MDHEN, CDR2 SYDVKM. There are 13 residues in the CDR3. CDR3 bases: TGTGCCAGCAGCTGGGTGGGGGGAGATACGCAGTATTTT. This codes for CASSWVGGDTQYF. Full variable domain (remainder filled in from reference TRBV28 and TRBJ2-3): DVKVTQSSRYLVKRTGEKVFLECVQDMDHENMFWYRQDPGLGLRLIYFSYDVKMKEKGDIPEGYSVSREKKERFSLILESASTNQTSMYLCASSWVGGDTQYFGPGTRLTVL.

The chain is built from TRBV6-5 and TRBJ1-1; unclear D gene. Germline V CDR1 and CDR2: MNHEY, SVGAGI. CDR3 length: 14 residues. V lost 2 bases to trimming and J lost 2 bases, with 9 bases between them. The CDR3 loop is CASSYEGENTEAFF. The CDR3 nucleotides read TGTGCCAGCAGTTACGAGGGAGAAAACACTGAAGCTTTCTTT.

The chain links TRBV6-1 to TRBJ2-3, with 9 bases aligning to TRBD2. The V and J ends lost 6 bases and 1 base, in that order; junction bases with no gene match: 5. Per germline, CDR1 MNHNS and CDR2 SASEGT. This CDR3 has 15 amino acids. The CDR3 DNA reads TGTGCCAGCAGGGCGGAGCGGGGGGGCACAGATACGCAGTATTTT. It specifies CASRAERGGTDTQYF.

This clone was seen only once. The chain carries TRBV7-6 and TRBJ2-1; 8 bases map to TRBD2. Unmatched junction bases numbered 2, after V lost 4 bases and J lost 0 bases. The CDR3 has 15 residues. Germline V CDR1 and CDR2: SGHVS, FNYEAQ. The CDR3 bases are TGTGCCAGCAGCTCTGGGACTAGCTCCTACAATGAGCAGTTCTTC. Amino acid sequence: CASSSGTSSYNEQFF.

The chain is built from TRBV6-5 and TRBJ1-1; D is possibly TRBD1 (5 bases). The CDR3 consists of 15 residues. Deletions cut 0 bases from V and 4 bases from J, with 12 bases between. CDR1 and CDR2 (germline): MNHEY, SVGAGI. The CDR3 region is CASSYSTQGITEAFF. The CDR3 DNA reads as TGTGCCAGCAGTTACTCTACCCAGGGTATCACTGAAGCTTTCTTT.

This chain connects TRBV27 to TRBJ1-4; no reliable D call. V gave up 2 bases and J gave up 4 bases, with 14 bases separating them. This CDR3 contains 16 residues. From germline, CDR1 is MNHEY and CDR2 SMNVEV (reference sequence). The CDR3 DNA reads TGTGCCAGCAGTTTAACTGGAGTCAACTATAATGAAAAACTGTTTTTT. Its protein product is CASSLTGVNYNEKLFF.

This chain joins TRBV30 and TRBJ2-7; 10 nucleotides line up with TRBD1. Germline CDR1 reads GTSNPN; CDR2 reads SVGIG (reference sequence). V shed 5 bases and J 4 bases; nucleotides not matched to a gene: 2. The CDR3 length is 12 residues. For the CDR3, the DNA is TGTGCCTGGGTGGACAGGGGGTACGAGCAGTACTTC. Protein: CAWVDRGYEQYF.

This clone appeared a single time. This sequence joins TRBV18 and TRBJ1-2, with 9 bases matching TRBD1. Losses at the gene ends were 8 bases for V and 8 bases for J; bases not matched to a gene: 9. CDR1 is KGHSH, CDR2 LQKENI, per germline. The CDR3 totals 13 residues. The CDR3 coding sequence is TGTGCCAGCACCACCGGGACAGGGAACGGCTACACCTTC. Encoded protein: CASTTGTGNGYTF.